The clone carrying this T cell receptor (beta chain) was picked up one time. Its antigen is unidentified. Terminally differentiated effector memory CD45RA+ cells were excluded by CCR7 positive selection of CD45RO-negative cells. All donors qualified as healthy HIV-negative adults and had experienced no recent acute infections or vaccinations. V was trimmed by 3 bases and J by 7 bases, leaving 10 bases between them. The CDR3 covers 13 residues. From germline, CDR1 is MDHEN and CDR2 SYDVKM. For each subset, genomic DNA was distributed in equal portions over several immunoSEQ plates. Data came from immunoSEQ multiplex PCR; TCRdb stores just in-frame clones and leaves some out. The sample carries about 2,200,000 clones, approximately 94% recorded once. The data were obtained in a study of shared clonotypes between healthy human individuals. General observations from the study: There were few donors, and this limited the genetic and exposure-history diversity represented.

The TCR sequence derives from a young man in good health. Some clones in this sample may be carry-over from other donors' samples. The V gene is TRBV28, the J gene TRBJ2-1; D ambiguous. Source material: naive CD8+ T cells from PBMCs. In DNA form, the CDR3 reads TGTGCCAGCAGTTTCTCCCCCTGGAATGAGCAGTTCTTC. This encodes CASSFSPWNEQFF.